This paragraph reports one T cell receptor beta chain. V shed 8 bases and J shed 6 bases, with 10 bases lying between them. The CDR3 contains 12 residues. CDR1 is LGHDT, CDR2 YNNKEL, per germline (reference sequence). The sample comes from a study of blood T cell repertoires in COVID-19. Study-level background: Acute-phase and convalescent COVID-19 samples originated in the United States, Italy and Spain. Sample material is recorded as cDNA or gDNA derived from T cells, B-cell-depleted T cells, or PBMCs.

Authors' data handling: Amplification of reference gene primers was used by the study to estimate nucleated cell counts. Libraries were prepared by immunoSEQ multiplex PCR; TCRdb keeps only in-frame clonotypes and omits some of them. V and J calls and clone size come straight from that table; D and trimming were deduced from the DNA. Of a few hundred thousand clones in the sample, nearly 90% are singletons; the top ten hold about 4.5%. The receptor was isolated from a woman in her forties who had recovered from COVID-19. J is TRBJ2-2 and V is TRBV3-1 (or the pseudogene TRBV3-2); a possible D gene is TRBD1 (6 bases). Sequencing was done on a sample of peripheral blood. Here the CDR3 DNA reads TGTGCCAGCCGCAGGGGATCCGGGGAGCTGTTTTTT. As protein: CASRRGSGELFF.